A single sample gave rise to the 6 T cell receptor beta chains below, sequenced in a study of shared clonotypes between healthy human individuals. The method was immunoSEQ multiplex PCR; TCRdb's version includes in-frame clones alone and lacks a portion of them. The data contain around 95,000 clones, 67% of them singletons. Sequencing was done on a sample of memory CD8+ T cells sorted from blood. Sample subset: CD45RO+ cells pooled with CCR7-negative TemRA cells. The origin of the receptors is a man aged 25-40 years in good health.

The V gene is TRBV2, the J gene TRBJ1-5; D uncertain. This CDR3 region has 15 residues. Trimming left V 4 bases short and J 0 bases short, with 10 bases between. Germline V gene data show CDR1 as SNHLY and CDR2 as FYNNEI. The CDR3 is CASSVGGYSNQPQHF. CDR3 nucleotide sequence: TGTGCCAGCAGTGTAGGAGGATATAGCAATCAGCCCCAGCATTTT.

The chain joins TRBV15 to TRBJ2-1, with D perhaps matching TRBD2 (7 bases). The ends were cut back, 8 bases at V and 10 bases at J, with 21 bases in the middle. The length of the CDR3 is 14 residues. Germline values: CDR1 LNHNV, CDR2 YYDKDF (reference sequence). For the CDR3, the DNA is TGTGCCACCTCAGGGGCGGGGGAGGCTCAGGAGCAGTTCTTC. This codes for CATSGAGEAQEQFF. The variable domain in full, completed from reference TRBV15 and TRBJ2-1, reads DAMVIQNPRYQVTQFGKPVTLSCSQTLNHNVMYWYQQKSSQAPKLLFHYYDKDFNNEADTPDNFQSRRPNTSFCFLDIRSPGLGDTAMYLCATSGAGEAQEQFFGPGTRLTVL.

This clone turned up a few times. Other DNA sequences of this sample code for an identical CDR3. The gene calls are TRBV5-1 and TRBJ2-7; a possible D gene is TRBD1 (5 bases). CDR3 length: 14 amino acids. Germline V gene sequence: CDR1 SGHRS, CDR2 YFSETQ. The V end was cut by 4 bases, the J end by 0 bases, with 11 bases between. As DNA, the CDR3 is TGCGCCAGCAGCCCGACGACAGACTCCTACGAGCAGTACTTC. This sequence encodes CASSPTTDSYEQYF.

The rearrangement joins TRBV18 to TRBJ2-7; tentative D call: TRBD1 (5 bases). The CDR3 contains 14 residues. Germline V gives CDR1 KGHSH, CDR2 LQKENI. With 3 bases removed from V and 2 bases from J, the gap between germline ends came to 11 bases. This chain's CDR3 is CASSPWGSPYEQYF. The CDR3 DNA reads TGTGCCAGCTCACCCTGGGGCTCGCCCTACGAGCAGTACTTC.

This clone was observed many times. This chain links TRBV15 with TRBJ2-2, with D perhaps TRBD2 (5 bases). Trimming shortened V by 8 bases and J by 2 bases, and 12 bases separated the two germline ends. The CDR3 contains 14 residues. Germline lookup yields CDR1 LNHNV and CDR2 YYDKDF (reference sequence). CDR3 sequence reads: CATEPGTNTGELFF. In DNA form, the CDR3 reads TGTGCCACCGAACCGGGAACAAACACCGGGGAGCTGTTTTTT.

V gene TRBV7-9 combines with J gene TRBJ2-1; D might be TRBD2 (6 bases). V dropped 6 bases and J dropped 6 bases, with 18 bases sitting between them. The CDR3 consists of 15 residues. Germline V gene data show CDR1 as SEHNR and CDR2 as FQNEAQ (reference sequence). The CDR3 nucleotides read TGTGCCAGCAGTCCCAGGGCGCTAGCGAGCAATGAGCAGTTCTTC. It codes for CASSPRALASNEQFF.